Listed below are T cell receptor beta chains from one sample, sequenced in a study of PD-1 blockade in mismatch repair-deficient tumors. Here immunoSEQ multiplex PCR was the method, and the copy in TCRdb shows in-frame clones only, minus some. Here the sample spans 90,000 to 120,000 clones, under 90% being singletons. The material sequenced was peripheral blood, taken approximately 8 months after starting pembrolizumab. The receptors come from an adult with mismatch repair-deficient cancer. Each CDR3 is given without its conserved first and last residue. D genes are given only for firm matches.

d_gene | len | j_gene | v_gene | CDR3aa
- | 12 | TRBJ2-3 | TRBV5-1 | ASSGDHYTDTQY
- | 12 | TRBJ1-1 | TRBV10-3 | AIHSAGFFPEAF
TRBD2 | 14 | TRBJ2-2 | TRBV5-1 | ASSLYSSGHTGELF
TRBD1 | 12 | TRBJ1-2 | TRBV7-2 | ASRGTGSNYGYT
TRBD1 | 12 | TRBJ1-5 | TRBV19 | ASSQGQGIQPQH
- | 12 | TRBJ1-2 | TRBV5-1 | ASSLMQGGYGYT
TRBD2 | 14 | TRBJ2-2 | TRBV5-4 | ASSLFLAENTGELF
TRBD2 | 13 | TRBJ2-7 | TRBV5-5 | ASSLGLAGSYEQY
- | 12 | TRBJ2-1 | TRBV29-1 | SGETGSGGNEQF
- | 12 | TRBJ1-5 | TRBV10-1 | ASSPDRRNQPQH
- | 13 | TRBJ2-3 | TRBV5-1 | ASSFGGSSTDTQY
- | 10 | TRBJ1-1 | TRBV11-1 | ASSLALTVTF
- | 14 | TRBJ1-2 | TRBV6-5 | ASSYSNEGGGYGYT
TRBD2 | 15 | TRBJ2-1 | TRBV10-3 | ASTGQGTSGRYNEQF
- | 12 | TRBJ1-1 | TRBV14 | ASSHFDEITEAF
TRBD1 | 11 | TRBJ2-3 | TRBV30 | AFGQGTTDTQY
TRBD2 | 13 | TRBJ2-7 | TRBV15 | ATSRDRLAGDEQY
- | 11 | TRBJ1-1 | TRBV6-4 | ASRRQENTEAF
- | 13 | TRBJ1-5 | TRBV6-6 | ASSYGPGSNQPQH
TRBD1 | 16 | TRBJ2-3 | TRBV7-8 | ASSSRGTGTGGRGTQY
- | 18 | TRBJ2-1 | TRBV12-1 | ASSGNGTSGPRSSYNEQF
TRBD2 | 13 | TRBJ2-2 | TRBV19 | ASSTLAANTGELF
- | 14 | TRBJ2-2 | TRBV7-7 | ASSVTPGRRAGELF
TRBD1 | 14 | TRBJ2-3 | TRBV18 | ASSPGVQGATDTQY
TRBD1 | 12 | TRBJ2-7 | TRBV5-5 | ASSPGGQTYEQY
- | 13 | TRBJ2-7 | TRBV9 | ASSVAGTDLYEQY
- | 11 | TRBJ2-7 | TRBV7-6 | ASESRNSYEQY
- | 10 | TRBJ1-1 | TRBV11-3 | ASSLERGEAF
- | 13 | TRBJ2-1 | TRBV11-2 | ASSLSVSSYNEQF
TRBD1 | 16 | TRBJ1-3 | TRBV25-1 | ASSSDRAPFSSGNTIY
- | 15 | TRBJ2-1 | TRBV5-1 | ASSTGTGAGGRDEQF
TRBD2 | 12 | TRBJ2-1 | TRBV7-9 | AITRGRTYNEQF
- | 9 | TRBJ1-2 | TRBV9 | ASSSNYGYT
- | 12 | TRBJ2-2 | TRBV7-9 | ASSSTVASGELF
- | 12 | TRBJ2-7 | TRBV5-6 | ASSQRGGQGEQY
- | 9 | TRBJ2-7 | TRBV19 | ASSIGGEQY
- | 13 | TRBJ2-1 | TRBV5-5 | ASSPGAGAYNEQF
TRBD1 | 15 | TRBJ2-7 | TRBV7-9 | ASSLWPRTGSSYEQY
- | 12 | TRBJ1-1 | TRBV7-6 | ASSLGFGNTEAF
- | 11 | TRBJ2-1 | TRBV5-6 | ASSLGTYNEQF
TRBD2 | 12 | TRBJ2-1 | TRBV7-3 | ASSLSGRASEQF
TRBD2 | 12 | TRBJ2-1 | TRBV18 | ASSPLAGYNEQF
- | 10 | TRBJ2-7 | TRBV7-6 | ASSPPMAEQY
- | 11 | TRBJ1-2 | TRBV5-6 | ASSPTTEDGYT